This T cell receptor (beta chain) came from a study of blood T cell repertoires in COVID-19. Overall study: Specimens from acute and convalescent COVID-19 originated in the United States, Italy and Spain. From T cells, B-cell-depleted T cells, or PBMCs came the material, which was cDNA or gDNA.

This table comes from immunoSEQ multiplex PCR, and its TCRdb copy is limited to in-frame clones, with some not included. The sample holds a few hundred thousand clones, around 86% seen once. Germline assignment: CDR1 LNHDA and CDR2 SQIVND (reference sequence). The V end was cut by 3 bases, the J end by 3 bases, with 14 bases between. The CDR3 totals 15 residues. This clonotype was sampled from a woman aged 50 to 65 with acute or convalescent COVID-19. The sequencing input was peripheral blood. This chain joins TRBV19 and TRBJ1-2, with D possibly TRBD1 on 5 matching bases. CDR3 bases: TGTGCCAGTAGTATGGCCAGGGTCGGACACTATGGCTACACCTTC. It is translated as CASSMARVGHYGYTF.